The present entry profiles one T cell receptor (beta chain) with its context. The data originate from a study of T cell changes during pregnancy in multiple sclerosis. Germline CDR1 is SNHLY and CDR2 is FYNNEI. V was shortened by 7 bases and J by 2 bases, with 17 bases between the two germline ends. This CDR3 is 15 amino acids long. TCRdb's copy holds only in-frame clones and misses some; the assay was immunoSEQ multiplex PCR. Here the sample spans tens of thousands of clones, more than 85% being singletons. V is TRBV2 and J is TRBJ1-2; maybe TRBD1 (5 bases). Sequencing used CD4+ T cells from peripheral blood mononuclear cells, obtained after pregnancy. This receptor was obtained from a female donor in good health, enrolled as a control in a pregnancy study. This CDR3 is CASKRDRGGNYGYTF. CDR3 DNA sequence: TGTGCCAGCAAACGGGACCGCGGAGGGAACTATGGCTACACCTTC.